This TCR beta chain was captured by sequencing in a study of OX40 agonist ivuxolimab in advanced cancers. At the level of the study: It was ivuxolimab, an agonistic anti-OX40 (CD134) antibody, that patients were treated with. Overall study findings and caveats: Specificity for antigen went undetermined in the expanded peripheral T cells.

Sampled blood was obtained at baseline, cycle 4 day 1, and cycle 7 day 1. Method: immunoSEQ multiplex PCR; TCRdb's copy keeps in-frame clones and lacks some. The table has about 77,000 clones, more than 90% seen once; the top ten hold about 5%. The length of the CDR3 is 18 residues. V was pared by 3 bases and J by 5 bases, with 16 bases of the junction left unmatched. Per germline, CDR1 SGDLS and CDR2 YYNGEE. This clone was recorded a few times. What it recognizes is unknown. Source: CD4+ or CD8+ T cells sorted from blood, taken in a trial of the OX40 agonist ivuxolimab. The source of this sequence is an adult with an advanced solid tumor such as melanoma, head and neck, liver or kidney cancer. This chain uses TRBV9 with TRBJ2-2; the match to TRBD1 covers 7 bases. The chain's CDR3 is CASSDPFLGQPGTGELFF. DNA of the CDR3: TGTGCCAGCAGCGACCCCTTCCTGGGACAGCCGGGGACCGGGGAGCTGTTTTTT.